This T cell receptor beta chain was found in a study of blood T cell repertoires in COVID-19. Study context: Whether acute or convalescent, the COVID-19 samples came from the United States, Italy and Spain. Sample material is recorded as cDNA or gDNA derived from T cells, B-cell-depleted T cells, or PBMCs.

The CDR3 runs to 12 residues. Germline lookup yields CDR1 SGHTA and CDR2 FQGNSA. Trimming cost V 8 bases and J 7 bases; bases outside gene matches: 8. Per the authors' pipeline: Estimates of nucleated cell counts were drawn from the amplification of reference gene primers. The method was immunoSEQ multiplex PCR; TCRdb's version includes in-frame clones alone and lacks a portion of them. For V, J and clone size, that table is used; D and trimming come from the DNA. The profile shows about 59,000 clones, more than 80% of them singletons. The V and J genes are TRBV7-2 and TRBJ2-7; 7 bases match TRBD1. The clonotype comes from a man older than 75 with acute or convalescent COVID-19. Sequencing used peripheral blood. CDR3 in DNA: TGTGCCAGCGCGGAGAACAGGGGTGAGCAGTACTTC. This codes for CASAENRGEQYF.